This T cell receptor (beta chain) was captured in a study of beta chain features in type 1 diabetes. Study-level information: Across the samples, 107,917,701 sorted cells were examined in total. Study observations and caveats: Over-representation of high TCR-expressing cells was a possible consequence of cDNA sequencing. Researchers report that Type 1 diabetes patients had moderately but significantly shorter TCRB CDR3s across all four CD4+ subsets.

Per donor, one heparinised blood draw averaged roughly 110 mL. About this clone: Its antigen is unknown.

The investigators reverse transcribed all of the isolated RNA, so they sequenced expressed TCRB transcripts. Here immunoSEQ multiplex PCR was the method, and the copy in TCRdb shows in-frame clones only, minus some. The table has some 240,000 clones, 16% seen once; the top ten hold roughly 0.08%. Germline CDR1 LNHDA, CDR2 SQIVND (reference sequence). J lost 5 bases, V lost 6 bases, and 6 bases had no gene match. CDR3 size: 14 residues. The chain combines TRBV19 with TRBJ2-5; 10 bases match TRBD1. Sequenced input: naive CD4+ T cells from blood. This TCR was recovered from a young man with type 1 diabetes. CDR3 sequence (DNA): TGTGCCAGTAGATTGACAGGGGGCCGGGAGACCCAGTACTTC. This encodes CASRLTGGRETQYF.